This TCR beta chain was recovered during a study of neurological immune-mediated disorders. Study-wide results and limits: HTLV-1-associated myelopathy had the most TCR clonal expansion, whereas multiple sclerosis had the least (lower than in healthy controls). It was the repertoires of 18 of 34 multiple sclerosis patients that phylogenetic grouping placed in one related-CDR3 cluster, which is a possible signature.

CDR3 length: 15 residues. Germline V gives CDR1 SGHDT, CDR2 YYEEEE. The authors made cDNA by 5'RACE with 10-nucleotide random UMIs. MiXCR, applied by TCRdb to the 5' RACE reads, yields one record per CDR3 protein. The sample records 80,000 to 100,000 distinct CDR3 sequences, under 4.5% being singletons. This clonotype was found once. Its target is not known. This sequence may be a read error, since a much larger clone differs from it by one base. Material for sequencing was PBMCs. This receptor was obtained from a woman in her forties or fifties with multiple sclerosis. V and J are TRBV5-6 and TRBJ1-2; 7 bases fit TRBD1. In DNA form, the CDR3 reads TGTGCCAACAGCTCAAGGGACAGACCCCGGTTAGACTACACCTTC. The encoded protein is CANSSRDRPRLDYTF.